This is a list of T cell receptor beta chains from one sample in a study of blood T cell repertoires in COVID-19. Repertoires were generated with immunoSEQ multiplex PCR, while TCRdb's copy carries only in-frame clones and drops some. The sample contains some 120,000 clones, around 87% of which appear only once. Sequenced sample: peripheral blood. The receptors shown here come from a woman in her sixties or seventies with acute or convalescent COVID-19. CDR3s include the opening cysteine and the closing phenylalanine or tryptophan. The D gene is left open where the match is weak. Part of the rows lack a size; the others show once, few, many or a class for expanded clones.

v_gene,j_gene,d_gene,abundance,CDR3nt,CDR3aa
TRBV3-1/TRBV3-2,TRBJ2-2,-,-,TGTGCCAGCAGCCATACCCTAGCGACCGGGGAGCTGTTTTTT,CASSHTLATGELFF
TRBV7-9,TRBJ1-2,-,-,TGTGCCAGCAGCGTTGGATGGAGCTATGGCTACACCTTC,CASSVGWSYGYTF
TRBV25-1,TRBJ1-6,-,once,TGTGCCAGCAGTGGTCCGGGACTTTATAATTCACCCCTCCACTTT,CASSGPGLYNSPLHF
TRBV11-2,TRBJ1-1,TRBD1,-,TGTGCCAGCAGCTTGGGGACAGGGGTTTTAGCTTTCTTT,CASSLGTGVLAFF
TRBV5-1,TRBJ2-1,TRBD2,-,TGCGCCAGCAGCTTGAACAGCGGGAGTTACAATGAGCAGTTCTTC,CASSLNSGSYNEQFF
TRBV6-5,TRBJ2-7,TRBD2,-,TGTGCCAGCAGTTTAAGCGGGACCTCCTACGAGCAGTACTTC,CASSLSGTSYEQYF
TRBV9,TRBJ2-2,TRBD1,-,TGTGCCAGCAGCGTGGGGACAGGCCTGGGCACCGGGGAGCTGTTTTTT,CASSVGTGLGTGELFF
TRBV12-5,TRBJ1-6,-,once,TGTGCTAGTGGTCCATTGGGAGGGGCAAGTTCACCCCTCCACTTT,CASGPLGGASSPLHF
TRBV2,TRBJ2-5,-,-,TGTGCCAGCTGTCTGGCATTCCAAGAGACCCAGTACTTC,CASCLAFQETQYF
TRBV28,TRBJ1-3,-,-,TGTGCCAGCACACCCCCCAGGGGACACGGAAGAAACACCATATATTTT,CASTPPRGHGRNTIYF
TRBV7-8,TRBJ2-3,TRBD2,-,TGTGCCAGCAGCTTATTAGCGGGCCTTAGCACAGATACGCAGTATTTT,CASSLLAGLSTDTQYF
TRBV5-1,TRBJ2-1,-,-,TGCGCCAGCAGACCCGACTCGTACAATGAGCAGTTCTTC,CASRPDSYNEQFF
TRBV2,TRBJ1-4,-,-,TGTGCCAGCAGTTCAGGGTTGGGAATGGGAGAAAAACTGTTTTTT,CASSSGLGMGEKLFF
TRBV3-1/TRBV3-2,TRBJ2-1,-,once,TGTGCCAGCAGCCAAAGGGGAAGCAGGAATGAGCAGTTCTTC,CASSQRGSRNEQFF